This TCR beta chain appears in the sequencing data of a study of regulatory T cells in long-lasting Graves disease. Regarding time point: persistent/refractory GD, antithyroid drugs over 5 years with positive TRAb. Extracted PBMC RNA gave rise to the TCR library. Germline V gives CDR1 SNHLY, CDR2 FYNNEI. This CDR3 has 13 residues. According to the study, TCR beta libraries were built with iRepertoire HTBI primers and CDR3-region Arm-PCR. Each CDR3 protein is one row after TCRdb ran MiXCR on the multiplex PCR reads. The data hold more than 650,000 distinct CDR3 sequences, with approximately 29% observed a single time. To note about this clonotype: A single base separates this from a much larger clone, so it may be a read error.

The TCR was taken from a female donor with Graves disease. This chain joins TRBV2 and TRBJ1-1, with D tentatively TRBD1 (5 bases). The specimen was peripheral blood mononuclear cells (PBMCs), collected when the disease was refractory, from a patient treated with antithyroid drugs. CDR3 amino acids: CDSRQLMNTEAFF. DNA of the CDR3: TGTGACAGCAGACAGCTAATGAACACTGAAGCTTTCTTT. The full variable domain, in which reference TRBV2 and TRBJ1-1 provide the parts outside the CDR3, is EPEVTQTPSHQVTQMGQEVILRCVPISNHLYFYWYRQILGQKVEFLVSFYNNEISEKSEIFDDQFSVERPDGSNFTLKIRSTKLEDSAMYFCDSRQLMNTEAFFGQGTRLTVV.